Detailed here is one T cell receptor (beta chain). CDR1 is LGHNA, CDR2 YNFKEQ, per germline. The junction had 6 bases not matched to a gene; V was cut back by 4 bases and J by 6 bases. The length of the CDR3 is 15 residues. Sequenced by immunoSEQ multiplex PCR; TCRdb stores in-frame clones only, minus some. The sample yields about 430,000 clones, around nine tenths seen once. The data were taken from a study of blood T cell repertoires in COVID-19. The sequence derives from a woman aged 18 to 35 who had been exposed to COVID-19. The rearrangement links TRBV4-2 to TRBJ1-4, with 9 positions matching TRBD1. The sample was PBMCs or T cells enriched from blood (not recorded which). The CDR3 coding sequence is TGTGCCAGCAGCCGCCGGGACAGGGCCGATGAAAAACTGTTTTTT. It translates to CASSRRDRADEKLFF.